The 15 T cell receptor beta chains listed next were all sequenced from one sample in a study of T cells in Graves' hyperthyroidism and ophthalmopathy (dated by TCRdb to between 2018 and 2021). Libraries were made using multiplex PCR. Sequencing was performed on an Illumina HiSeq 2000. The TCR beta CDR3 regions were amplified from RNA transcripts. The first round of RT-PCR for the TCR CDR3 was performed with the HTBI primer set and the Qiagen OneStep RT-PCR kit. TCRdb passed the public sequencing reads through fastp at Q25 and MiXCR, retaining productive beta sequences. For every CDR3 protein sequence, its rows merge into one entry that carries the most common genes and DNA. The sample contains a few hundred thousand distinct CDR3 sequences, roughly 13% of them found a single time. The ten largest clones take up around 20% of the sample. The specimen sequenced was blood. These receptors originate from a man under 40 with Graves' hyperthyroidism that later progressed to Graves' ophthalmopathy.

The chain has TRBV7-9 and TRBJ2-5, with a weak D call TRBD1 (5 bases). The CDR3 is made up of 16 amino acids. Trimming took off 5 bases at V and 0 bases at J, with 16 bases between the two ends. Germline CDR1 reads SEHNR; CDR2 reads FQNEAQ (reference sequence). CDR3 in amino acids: CASSRVGRVDQETQYF. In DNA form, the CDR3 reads TGTGCCAGCAGCCGCGTCGGCAGGGTGGACCAAGAGACCCAGTACTTC.

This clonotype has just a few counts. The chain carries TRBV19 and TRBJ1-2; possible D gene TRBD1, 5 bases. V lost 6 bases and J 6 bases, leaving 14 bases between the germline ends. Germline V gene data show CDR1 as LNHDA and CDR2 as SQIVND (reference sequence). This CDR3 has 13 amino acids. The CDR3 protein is CASSLGDVDGYTF. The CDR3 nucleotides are TGTGCCAGTAGCCTGGGGGACGTCGATGGCTACACCTTC. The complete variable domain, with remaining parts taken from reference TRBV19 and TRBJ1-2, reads DGGITQSPKYLFRKEGQNVTLSCEQNLNHDAMYWYRQDPGQGLRLIYYSQIVNDFQKGDIAEGYSVSREKKESFPLTVTSAQKNPTAFYLCASSLGDVDGYTFGSGTRLTVV.

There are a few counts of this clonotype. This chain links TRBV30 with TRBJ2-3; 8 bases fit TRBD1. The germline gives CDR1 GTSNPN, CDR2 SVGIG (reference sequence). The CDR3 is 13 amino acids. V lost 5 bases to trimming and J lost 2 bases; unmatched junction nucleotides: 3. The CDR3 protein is CAWDRGDTDTQYF. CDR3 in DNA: TGTGCCTGGGACAGGGGCGACACAGATACGCAGTATTTT.

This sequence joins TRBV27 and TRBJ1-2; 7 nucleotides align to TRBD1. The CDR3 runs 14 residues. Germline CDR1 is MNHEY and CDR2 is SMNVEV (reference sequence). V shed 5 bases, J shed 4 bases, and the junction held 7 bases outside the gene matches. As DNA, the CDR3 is TGTGCCAGCAGTGGTACAGGGGCAGGCTATGGCTACACCTTC. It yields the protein CASSGTGAGYGYTF.

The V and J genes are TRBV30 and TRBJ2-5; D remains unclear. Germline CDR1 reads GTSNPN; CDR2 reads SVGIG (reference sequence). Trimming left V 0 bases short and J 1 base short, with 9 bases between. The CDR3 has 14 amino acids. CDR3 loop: CAWSVGGPQETQYF. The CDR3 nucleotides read TGTGCCTGGAGTGTCGGTGGACCCCAAGAGACCCAGTACTTC. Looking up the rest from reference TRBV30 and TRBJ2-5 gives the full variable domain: SQTIHQWPATLVQPVGSPLSLECTVEGTSNPNLYWYRQAAGRGLQLLFYSVGIGQISSEVPQNLSASRPQDRQFILSSKKLLLSDSGFYLCAWSVGGPQETQYFGPGTRLLVL.

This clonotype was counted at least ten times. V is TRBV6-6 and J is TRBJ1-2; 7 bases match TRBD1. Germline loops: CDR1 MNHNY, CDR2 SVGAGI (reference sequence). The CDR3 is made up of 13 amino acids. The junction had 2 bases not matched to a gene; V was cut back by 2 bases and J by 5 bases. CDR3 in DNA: TGTGCCAGCAGTTACGACAGGGCTTATGGCTACACCTTC. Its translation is CASSYDRAYGYTF.

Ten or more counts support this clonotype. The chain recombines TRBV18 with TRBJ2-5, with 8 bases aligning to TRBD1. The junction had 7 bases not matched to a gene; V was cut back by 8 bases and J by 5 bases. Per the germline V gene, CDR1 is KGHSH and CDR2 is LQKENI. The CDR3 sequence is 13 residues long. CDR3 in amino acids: CASSPPGGETQYF. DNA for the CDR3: TGTGCCAGCAGCCCTCCAGGGGGCGAGACCCAGTACTTC.

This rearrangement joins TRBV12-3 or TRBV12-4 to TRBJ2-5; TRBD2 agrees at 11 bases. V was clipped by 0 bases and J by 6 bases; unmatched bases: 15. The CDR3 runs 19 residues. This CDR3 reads CASSLAFSLTSGVGKTQYF. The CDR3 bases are TGTGCCAGCAGTTTAGCTTTCTCCCTGACTAGCGGGGTTGGGAAGACCCAGTACTTC.

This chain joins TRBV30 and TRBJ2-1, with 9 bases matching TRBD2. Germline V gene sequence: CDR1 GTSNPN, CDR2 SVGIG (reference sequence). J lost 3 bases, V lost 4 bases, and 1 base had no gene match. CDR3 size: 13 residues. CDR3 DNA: TGTGCCTGGAATAGCGGGGGCTACAATGAGCAGTTCTTC. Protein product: CAWNSGGYNEQFF.

This CDR3 reads CASSWGERGYTF. The CDR3 nucleotides read TGTGCCAGCAGTTGGGGGGAACGGGGCTACACCTTC. The chain combines TRBV12-3 or TRBV12-4 with TRBJ1-2; tentatively, D is TRBD1 (5 bases). V dropped 4 bases and J dropped 8 bases, with 11 bases sitting between them. This CDR3 contains 12 residues.

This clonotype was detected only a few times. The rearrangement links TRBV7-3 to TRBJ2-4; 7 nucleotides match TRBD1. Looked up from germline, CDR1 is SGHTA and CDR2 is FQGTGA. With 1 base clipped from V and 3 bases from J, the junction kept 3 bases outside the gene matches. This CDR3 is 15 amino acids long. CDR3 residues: CASSLRRDSKNIQYF. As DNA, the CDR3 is TGTGCCAGCAGCTTAAGACGGGACAGCAAAAACATTCAGTACTTC.

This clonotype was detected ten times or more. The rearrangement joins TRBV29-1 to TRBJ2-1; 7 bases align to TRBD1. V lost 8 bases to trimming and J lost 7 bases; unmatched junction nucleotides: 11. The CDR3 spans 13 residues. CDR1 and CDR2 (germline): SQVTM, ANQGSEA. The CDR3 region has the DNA TGCAGCCTGAGAGAGGGGGCTAGGAATGAGCAGTTCTTC. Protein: CSLREGARNEQFF.

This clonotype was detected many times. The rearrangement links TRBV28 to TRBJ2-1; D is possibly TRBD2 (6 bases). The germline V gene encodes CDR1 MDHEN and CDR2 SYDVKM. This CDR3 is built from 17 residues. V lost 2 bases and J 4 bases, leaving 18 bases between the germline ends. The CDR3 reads CASSLALPAGIYNEQFF. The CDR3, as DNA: TGTGCCAGCAGTTTAGCCCTCCCCGCGGGGATATACAATGAGCAGTTCTTC.

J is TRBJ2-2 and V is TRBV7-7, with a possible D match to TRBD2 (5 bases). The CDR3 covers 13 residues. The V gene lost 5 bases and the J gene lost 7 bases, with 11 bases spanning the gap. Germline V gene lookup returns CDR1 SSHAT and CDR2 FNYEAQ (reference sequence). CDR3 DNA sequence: TGTGCCAGCAGCAGGGTGAGGGTCGGGGAGCTGTTTTTT. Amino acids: CASSRVRVGELFF.

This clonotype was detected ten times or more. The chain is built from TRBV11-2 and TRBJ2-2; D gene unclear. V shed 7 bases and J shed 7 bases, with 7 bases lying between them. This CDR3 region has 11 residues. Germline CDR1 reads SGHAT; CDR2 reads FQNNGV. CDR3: CASKYGGELFF. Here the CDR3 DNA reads TGTGCCAGCAAATACGGCGGGGAGCTGTTTTTT.